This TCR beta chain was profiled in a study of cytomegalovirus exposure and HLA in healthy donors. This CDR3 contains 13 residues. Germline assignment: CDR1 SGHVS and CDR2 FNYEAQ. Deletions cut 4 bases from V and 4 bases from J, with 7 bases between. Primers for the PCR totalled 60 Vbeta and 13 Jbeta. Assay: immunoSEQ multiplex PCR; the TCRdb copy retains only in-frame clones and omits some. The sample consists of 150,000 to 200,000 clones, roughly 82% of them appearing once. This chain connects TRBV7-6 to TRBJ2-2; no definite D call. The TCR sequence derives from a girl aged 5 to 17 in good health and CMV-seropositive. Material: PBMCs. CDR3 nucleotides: TGTGCCAGCAGCTCAGGATTCACCGGGGAGCTGTTTTTT. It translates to CASSSGFTGELFF.